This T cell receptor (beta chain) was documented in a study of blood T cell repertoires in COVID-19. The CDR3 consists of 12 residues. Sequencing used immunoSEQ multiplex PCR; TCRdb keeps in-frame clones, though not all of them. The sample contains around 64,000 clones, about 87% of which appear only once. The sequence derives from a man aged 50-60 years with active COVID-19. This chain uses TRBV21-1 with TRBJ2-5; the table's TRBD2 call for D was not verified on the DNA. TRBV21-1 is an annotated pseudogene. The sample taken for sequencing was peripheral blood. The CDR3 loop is CASTLNGETQYF. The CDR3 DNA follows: TGTGCCAGCACCCTCAACGGAGAGACCCAGTACTTC.